One and the same sample provided the 23 T cell receptor beta chains below, sequenced in a study of T-cell reconstitution after alpha-beta-depleted transplantation in children. The TCRbeta library was prepared with unique molecular identifiers. Each CDR3 protein is one row after TCRdb ran MiXCR on the PCR reads. The sample has approximately 170,000 distinct CDR3 sequences, around 10% seen once; the top ten hold approximately 13%. The sequenced sample was PBMCs, obtained before TCRalphabeta/CD19-depleted stem cell transplant. These TCRs come from a boy younger than 10 with acute myeloid leukemia, due to receive a stem cell transplant.

The sample holds many counts of this clonotype. The chain recombines TRBV5-6 with TRBJ2-3; D possibly corresponds to TRBD1 (5 bases). The length of the CDR3 is 17 residues. The V and J ends lost 4 bases and 2 bases respectively, with 20 bases between them. The germline CDR1 and CDR2 sequences are SGHDT and YYEEEE. The CDR3 is CASSTRFGQGATDTQYF. CDR3 nucleotides: TGTGCCAGCAGCACTCGGTTTGGGCAGGGCGCCACAGATACGCAGTATTTT.

This clonotype was seen at least ten times. V is TRBV18 and J is TRBJ2-7; weak D call: TRBD2 (5 bases). The CDR3 contains 14 residues. Germline CDR1 and CDR2: KGHSH and LQKENI. V was clipped by 0 bases and J by 5 bases, with 11 bases between them. The CDR3 DNA reads TGTGCCAGCTCACCACCGGCGGGTTCCCACGAGCAGTACTTC. Translation: CASSPPAGSHEQYF. The complete variable domain, with remaining parts taken from reference TRBV18 and TRBJ2-7, reads NAGVMQNPRHLVRRRGQEARLRCSPMKGHSHVYWYRQLPEEGLKFMVYLQKENIIDESGMPKERFSAEFPKEGPSILRIQQVVRGDSAAYFCASSPPAGSHEQYFGPGTRLTVT.

This clonotype was seen many times. V and J are TRBV20-1 and TRBJ2-5; D unclear. Looked up from germline, CDR1 is DFQATT and CDR2 is SNEGSKA (reference sequence). The CDR3 contains 12 residues. V was cut by 3 bases and J by 5 bases, with 10 bases left in between. CDR3 in amino acids: CSARTLGETQYF. Written as DNA, the CDR3 is TGCAGTGCTAGGACTCTTGGGGAGACCCAGTACTTC.

In its sample, this clonotype ranks as medium-sized. This chain joins TRBV5-5 and TRBJ2-7, with a tentative D call TRBD2 (6 bases). Germline CDR1 and CDR2: SGHKS and YYEKEE (reference sequence). The V end lost 1 base, the J end lost 2 bases, and 16 bases lay between the germline ends. The CDR3 has 16 amino acids. CDR3 residues: CASSLLWDFGAYEQYF. In DNA form, the CDR3 reads TGTGCCAGCAGCTTGCTTTGGGACTTTGGGGCCTACGAGCAGTACTTC.

As for this clonotype: A much larger clone lies a single base off, so this may be a read error. The chain couples TRBV20-1 to TRBJ2-3; no clear D. The length of the CDR3 is 10 residues. The V gene's germline CDR1 is DFQATT and CDR2 SNEGSKA (reference sequence). Trimming cost V 2 bases and J 5 bases, with 2 bases left between them. DNA of the CDR3: TGCAGTGCTAGACTAGATACGCAGTATTTT. This gives the protein CSARLDTQYF.

This clonotype was counted many times. The chain links TRBV2 to TRBJ1-5, with 9 nucleotides matching TRBD1. Trimming removed 6 bases from V and 6 bases from J; junction bases left unmatched: 6. This CDR3 contains 14 residues. The V gene's germline CDR1 is SNHLY and CDR2 FYNNEI. CDR3 residues: CASRQGAVVQPQHF. CDR3 in DNA: TGTGCCAGCAGACAGGGGGCGGTCGTTCAGCCCCAGCATTTT.

The V call is TRBV12-3 or TRBV12-4, the J call TRBJ1-2; 7 bases fit TRBD1. The CDR3 has 15 amino acids. V shed 5 bases and J 6 bases; nucleotides not matched to a gene: 12. The DNA for the CDR3 is TGTGCCAGCAGTCCCCAAATCCGGGACAGAAATGGCTACACCTTC. Amino acids: CASSPQIRDRNGYTF.

This clonotype showed up many times. The chain employs TRBV18 and TRBJ2-3; TRBD2 aligns across 8 bases. The V and J ends lost 6 bases and 6 bases, in that order; junction bases with no gene match: 8. This CDR3 has 14 residues. Germline V gene data show CDR1 as KGHSH and CDR2 as LQKENI. CDR3 coding DNA: TGTGCCAGCTCGTGGGGACTAGTTCCCGATACGCAGTATTTT. Amino acids: CASSWGLVPDTQYF.

This clonotype was seen repeatedly, ten times or more. J is TRBJ1-1 and V is TRBV3-1; D gene uncertain. The CDR3 length is 15 residues. V was pared by 6 bases and J by 1 base, with 15 bases between. From germline, CDR1 is LGHDT and CDR2 YNNKEL (reference sequence). CDR3 bases: TGTGCCAGCAGTTATTCACCCACTGAGAACACTGAAGCTTTCTTT. It translates to CASSYSPTENTEAFF. The complete variable domain, with remaining parts taken from reference TRBV3-1 and TRBJ1-1, reads DTAVSQTPKYLVTQMGNDKSIKCEQNLGHDTMYWYKQDSKKFLKIMFSYNNKELIINETVPNRFSPKSPDKAHLNLHINSLELGDSAVYFCASSYSPTENTEAFFGQGTRLTVV.

In this sample, this clonotype turned up many times. The chain joins TRBV7-2 to TRBJ2-1, with 8 bases aligning to TRBD1. Per the germline V gene, CDR1 is SGHTA and CDR2 is FQGNSA. V lost 4 bases and J lost 4; bases outside the gene matches: 12. The CDR3 loop spans 17 amino acids. The DNA for the CDR3 is TGTGCCAGCAGCTCGGACAGGGCCTCTGGGTTATACAATGAGCAGTTCTTC. It specifies CASSSDRASGLYNEQFF.

The sample holds many counts of this clonotype. V is TRBV2 and J is TRBJ2-7; possibly TRBD1 or TRBD2 for D (5 bases each). Trimming shortened V by 7 bases and J by 4 bases, and 14 bases separated the two germline ends. The CDR3 is made up of 13 amino acids. Germline V gene data show CDR1 as SNHLY and CDR2 as FYNNEI. The CDR3 DNA reads as TGTGCCAGCACCCCAGCGGACACGTACGAGCAGTACTTC. Protein product: CASTPADTYEQYF.

This clonotype was seen repeatedly, ten times or more. The V gene is TRBV3-1, the J gene TRBJ2-7, with 9 bases that match TRBD2. CDR3 size: 17 residues. The V gene end was trimmed by 5 bases and the J gene end by 7 bases; junction bases not matched to a gene: 18. Looked up from germline, CDR1 is LGHDT and CDR2 is YNNKEL (reference sequence). The CDR3 protein is CASSSFRTSGRPREQYF. In nucleotides, the CDR3 is TGTGCCAGCAGCTCTTTCCGCACTAGCGGGCGACCGCGGGAGCAGTACTTC.

The sample holds many counts of this clonotype. J is TRBJ2-2 and V is TRBV5-1, with a possible D match to TRBD1 (5 bases). The CDR3 has 14 residues. Trimming removed 4 bases at V and 2 bases at J, with 9 bases between. Germline V gene sequence: CDR1 SGHRS, CDR2 YFSETQ. The CDR3 DNA reads as TGCGCCAGCAGCCCGGACACTAACACCGGGGAGCTGTTTTTT. This gives the protein CASSPDTNTGELFF. Using reference TRBV5-1 and TRBJ2-2 for the parts outside the CDR3, the full variable domain is KAGVTQTPRYLIKTRGQQVTLSCSPISGHRSVSWYQQTPGQGLQFLFEYFSETQRNKGNFPGRFSGRQFSNSRSEMNVSTLELGDSALYLCASSPDTNTGELFFGEGSRLTVL.

This clonotype was seen ten or more times. This rearrangement joins TRBV5-4 to TRBJ2-4; no firm D call. The CDR3 has 14 residues. Germline assignment: CDR1 SGHNT and CDR2 YYREEE (reference sequence). Trimming took off 4 bases at V and 0 bases at J, with 8 bases between the two ends. CDR3 in amino acids: CASSLSLAKNIQYF. The CDR3 DNA is TGTGCCAGCAGCCTCTCGCTAGCCAAAAACATTCAGTACTTC.

At least ten counts were recorded for this clonotype. V is TRBV20-1 and J is TRBJ1-3; weak D call: TRBD1 (5 bases). Trimming shortened V by 4 bases and J by 4 bases, and 8 bases separated the two germline ends. The length of the CDR3 is 12 residues. Per germline, CDR1 DFQATT and CDR2 SNEGSKA (reference sequence). The CDR3, as DNA: TGCAGTGCTACGGGACCGGGAAACACCATATATTTT. Translated: CSATGPGNTIYF.

This clonotype came up a few times. The chain couples TRBV5-6 to TRBJ2-7; 8 nucleotides agree with TRBD1. V dropped 5 bases and J dropped 5; count of bases not matched to a gene: 6. The CDR3 has 13 amino acids. From germline, CDR1 is SGHDT and CDR2 YYEEEE. The chain's CDR3 is CASSKDRAHEQYF. In DNA form, the CDR3 reads TGTGCCAGCAGTAAGGACAGGGCCCACGAGCAGTACTTC.

This clonotype was observed at least ten times. This chain connects TRBV4-1 to TRBJ1-4; D is ambiguous. Germline assignment: CDR1 MGHRA and CDR2 YSYEKL. This CDR3 contains 17 residues. V was trimmed by 1 base and J by 0 bases, leaving 12 bases between them. The CDR3 DNA sequence: TGCGCCAGCAGCCAAGCGACGGTGAGATCAACTAATGAAAAACTGTTTTTT. Its protein product is CASSQATVRSTNEKLFF.

This clonotype has a count of ten or more. The V and J genes are TRBV12-3 or TRBV12-4 and TRBJ1-2; perhaps TRBD1 as D (6 bases). V shed 2 bases and J shed 1 base, with 14 bases lying between them. The CDR3 totals 16 residues. The CDR3 spells CASSLNQGWGNYGYTF. The DNA of the CDR3 is TGTGCCAGCAGTTTAAACCAGGGGTGGGGTAACTATGGCTACACCTTC.

For this clonotype: A much larger clone differs from this one at a single base, so this may be a read error. The J gene is TRBJ1-2, the V gene TRBV10-3; no reliable D call. Germline V CDR1 and CDR2: ENHRY, SYGVKD. CDR3 length: 13 residues. In DNA, the CDR3 is TGTGCCATCAGTGAAGGAGAGCCCTATGGCTACCCCTTC. It encodes CAISEGEPYGYPF.

This clonotype has a count of ten or more. The chain combines TRBV5-8 with TRBJ1-5; D gene ambiguous. The CDR3 has 14 amino acids. V dropped 1 base and J dropped 2 bases, with 7 bases sitting between them. Per germline, CDR1 SGHTS and CDR2 YDEGEE. The CDR3 region is CASSLFQGNQPQHF. CDR3 bases: TGTGCCAGCAGCTTGTTCCAGGGCAATCAGCCCCAGCATTTT.

This clonotype was seen many times. The J gene is TRBJ2-4, the V gene TRBV7-9; TRBD1 or TRBD2 may be the D gene (5 bases each). The V end was cut by 3 bases, the J end by 3 bases, with 15 bases between. The CDR3 runs to 16 residues. Per the germline V gene, CDR1 is SEHNR and CDR2 is FQNEAQ (reference sequence). The chain's CDR3 is CASSLGRLGDKNIQYF. For the CDR3, the DNA is TGTGCCAGCAGCTTGGGGCGTTTGGGGGACAAAAACATTCAGTACTTC.

This clonotype came up many times. This chain joins TRBV20-1 and TRBJ2-3; perhaps D is TRBD1 or TRBD2 (5 bases each). V lost 4 bases, J lost 6 bases, and 17 bases lay in between. CDR3 size: 14 residues. Germline V gene lookup returns CDR1 DFQATT and CDR2 SNEGSKA (reference sequence). The CDR3 bases are TGCAGTGCTATGGCCGGACCGGGACGCGATACGCAGTATTTT. Translation gives CSAMAGPGRDTQYF.

This clonotype was seen many times. The V call is TRBV5-5, the J call TRBJ2-1, with D unresolved. The CDR3 totals 15 residues. Germline values: CDR1 SGHKS, CDR2 YYEKEE (reference sequence). Trimming pared 0 bases from V and 4 bases from J, leaving 11 bases between. CDR3 sequence reads: CASSLEGLWYNEQFF. DNA for the CDR3: TGTGCCAGCAGCTTGGAAGGGCTATGGTACAATGAGCAGTTCTTC.